One and the same sample provided the 31 T cell receptor beta chains below, sequenced in a study of T cells in Graves' hyperthyroidism and ophthalmopathy. The source material, RNA transcripts, was used to amplify TCR beta CDR3 regions. When the TCR CDR3 underwent first-round RT-PCR, the HTBI primer set was used. MiXCR, applied by TCRdb to the multiplex PCR reads, yields one record per CDR3 protein. The sample has 20,000 to 30,000 distinct CDR3 sequences; 45% to 50% are singletons. The sample comprised blood. The receptors derive from a woman aged 40 to 50 with Graves' hyperthyroidism that later progressed to Graves' ophthalmopathy.

CDR3 in DNA: TGTGCCAGCAGCCCCCAGGGGGGATACGAGCAGTACTTC. It encodes CASSPQGGYEQYF. V and J are TRBV7-3 and TRBJ2-7, with TRBD1 as a possible D gene (7 bases). The germline V gene encodes CDR1 SGHTA and CDR2 FQGTGA. Trimming removed 5 bases from V and 4 bases from J, with 12 bases in between. This CDR3 contains 13 residues.

This clonotype was counted a few times. The rearrangement links TRBV5-1 to TRBJ1-2; possible D gene TRBD1, 6 bases. The length of the CDR3 is 14 residues. Germline loops: CDR1 SGHRS, CDR2 YFSETQ. Trimming removed 4 bases from V and 2 bases from J, with 12 bases in between. CDR3 in amino acids: CASSPAQGNYGYTF. The DNA of the CDR3 is TGCGCCAGCAGCCCTGCCCAGGGGAACTATGGCTACACCTTC.

This rearrangement joins TRBV28 to TRBJ2-1; D is perhaps TRBD2 (6 bases). Germline V gives CDR1 MDHEN, CDR2 SYDVKM. V was pared by 7 bases and J by 0 bases, with 13 bases between. There are 15 residues in the CDR3. This CDR3 reads CASTPRGFSYNEQFF. For the CDR3, the DNA is TGTGCCAGCACCCCACGGGGGTTCTCCTACAATGAGCAGTTCTTC.

This rearrangement joins TRBV20-1 to TRBJ1-2, with TRBD1 identical over 7 bases. Germline V lookup: CDR1 DFQATT, CDR2 SNEGSKA (reference sequence). The trim removed 6 bases at V and 2 bases at J, leaving 6 bases unmatched. This CDR3 is built from 13 residues. CDR3 nucleotides: TGCAGTGCCGCCGGGACAGTGAACTATGGCTACACCTTC. Encoded protein: CSAAGTVNYGYTF.

Only a few counts were recorded for this clonotype. The rearrangement joins TRBV10-2 to TRBJ2-1; 10 bases agree with TRBD2. The CDR3 loop spans 14 amino acids. V shed 4 bases, J shed 7 bases, and the junction held 4 bases outside the gene matches. Germline CDR1 reads WSHSY; CDR2 reads SAAADI. CDR3 residues: CASSASGRGNEQFF. The DNA of the CDR3 is TGCGCCAGCAGTGCTAGCGGGAGAGGAAATGAGCAGTTCTTC.

This clonotype was seen ten or more times. The chain uses TRBV12-3 or TRBV12-4 and TRBJ2-1; D gene uncertain. The CDR3 contains 14 residues. Trimming left V 1 base short and J 4 bases short, with 8 bases between. CDR3 nucleotides: TGTGCCAGCAGTTTAGTCGACTTGTACAATGAGCAGTTCTTC. The encoded protein is CASSLVDLYNEQFF.

With respect to this clonotype: A junction end diverges from the germline sequence, so it may reflect a read error. The CDR3 is CSASSGVNEQFF. CDR3 coding DNA: TGTAGCGCTTCCAGCGGGGTAAATGAGCAGTTCTTC. V is TRBV29-1 and J is TRBJ2-1; 7 bases are a match to TRBD2. This CDR3 contains 12 residues. The germline CDR1 and CDR2 sequences are SQVTM and ANQGSEA.

This clonotype has more than one count but fewer than ten. This sequence joins TRBV9 and TRBJ2-1; 7 positions agree with TRBD2. The ends lost 0 bases at V and 6 bases at J; junction bases unmatched: 6. Per the germline V gene, CDR1 is SGDLS and CDR2 is YYNGEE. This CDR3 is built from 15 residues. CDR3 DNA: TGTGCCAGCAGCGTAGTCGCGGGAGAGGTCAATGAGCAGTTCTTC. Encoded protein: CASSVVAGEVNEQFF.

The rearrangement uses TRBV19 and TRBJ2-1; maybe TRBD1 (6 bases). V lost 3 bases and J 9 bases, leaving 18 bases between the germline ends. Germline CDR1 is LNHDA and CDR2 is SQIVND (reference sequence). The CDR3 has 15 residues. The CDR3 loop reads CASSMLPGGEGEQFF. Written as DNA, the CDR3 is TGTGCCAGTAGTATGCTCCCTGGGGGCGAGGGTGAGCAGTTCTTC.

This clonotype was seen repeatedly, ten times or more. V usage is TRBV7-9 and J usage is TRBJ1-4, with 7 bases matching TRBD1. CDR3 length equals 18 residues. Germline V gene sequence: CDR1 SEHNR, CDR2 FQNEAQ (reference sequence). The V segment lost 3 bases and the J segment 5 bases; nucleotides outside the gene matches: 15. CDR3 bases: TGTGCCAGCAGCTTCCCCCGGGGGAGCGGGACAGTAAATGAAAAACTGTTTTTT. This sequence encodes CASSFPRGSGTVNEKLFF.

The chain links TRBV9 to TRBJ2-5; D is unclear. The CDR3 extends over 11 amino acids. The germline gives CDR1 SGDLS, CDR2 YYNGEE. V lost 3 bases and J 5 bases, leaving 5 bases between the germline ends. The CDR3 DNA reads TGTGCCAGCAGCGCCCGGGAGACCCAGTACTTC. Translating gives CASSARETQYF.

V is TRBV24-1 and J is TRBJ2-5; D remains ambiguous. CDR1 and CDR2 from the germline V gene are KGHDR and SFDVKD. The CDR3 is made up of 14 amino acids. V shed 4 bases and J shed 7 bases, with 15 bases lying between them. CDR3 in DNA: TGTGCCACCAGTGACCACCTGAGTATAGGGACCCAGTACTTC. Translated: CATSDHLSIGTQYF.

By frequency in the sample, this clonotype is medium-sized. The CDR3 nucleotides read TGTGCCAGCAGCGTAGGGGCCTCCTATAATTCACCCCTCCACTTT. Protein sequence: CASSVGASYNSPLHF. V and J are TRBV9 and TRBJ1-6, with unresolved D. CDR1 SGDLS and CDR2 YYNGEE come from the germline V gene. V was cut by 0 bases and J by 0 bases, with 4 bases left in between. The CDR3 runs to 15 residues.

The V and J genes are TRBV29-1 and TRBJ1-1; D is uncertain. The germline CDR1 and CDR2 sequences are SQVTM and ANQGSEA. CDR3 length: 13 amino acids. The ends were cut back, 5 bases at V and 0 bases at J, with 10 bases in the middle. CDR3 in DNA: TGCAGCGTTCGTAATAGCCTGAACACTGAAGCTTTCTTT. Translation: CSVRNSLNTEAFF.

Comment on this clonotype: Here the CDR3 omits its conserved ending phenylalanine or tryptophan, so a read error is the likely source. Because the CDR3's place on the DNA is in doubt, the DNA is left out and the CDR3 is given as listed by TCRdb. This rearrangement joins TRBV2 to TRBJ1-5; the table's D call, TRBD1, has no DNA check behind it. The CDR3 length is 15 residues, termini included. The germline V gene encodes CDR1 SNHLY and CDR2 FYNNEI. The CDR3 sequence: CTTRGQGSPNQPQLS.

This chain uses TRBV7-9 with TRBJ2-3; D is unresolved. Deletions cut 1 base from V and 3 bases from J, with 11 bases between. Germline V lookup: CDR1 SEHNR, CDR2 FQNEAQ (reference sequence). The CDR3 is 15 residues long. The CDR3 spells CASSLVAGSTDTQYF. The DNA of the CDR3 is TGTGCCAGCAGCTTAGTTGCAGGATCTACAGATACGCAGTATTTT.

The chain couples TRBV20-1 to TRBJ2-2; no clear D gene. This CDR3 region has 15 residues. The germline V gene encodes CDR1 DFQATT and CDR2 SNEGSKA (reference sequence). V lost 0 bases and J 6 bases, leaving 14 bases between the germline ends. The CDR3 sequence: CSARDSNPESGELFF. DNA of the CDR3: TGCAGTGCTAGAGATTCGAACCCGGAGTCCGGGGAGCTGTTTTTT.

V gene TRBV20-1 combines with J gene TRBJ1-1, with D perhaps TRBD1 (5 bases). This CDR3 is 13 amino acids long. Per germline, CDR1 DFQATT and CDR2 SNEGSKA (reference sequence). Trimming stripped 3 bases from V and 1 base from J, with 9 bases between. The CDR3 coding sequence is TGCAGTGCTAGCTTAACAGGGAACACTGAAGCTTTCTTT. It specifies CSASLTGNTEAFF.

This clonotype showed up just once. V and J are TRBV11-1 and TRBJ2-3, with D uncertain. Germline V CDR1 and CDR2: SGHAT, FQDESV (reference sequence). This CDR3 has 15 residues. V gave up 1 base and J gave up 2 bases, with 10 bases separating them. CDR3 region: CASSLGPSTTDTQYF. The CDR3 bases are TGTGCCAGCAGCTTAGGCCCATCTACCACAGATACGCAGTATTTT.

The chain couples TRBV5-4 to TRBJ2-1; 9 bases map to TRBD2. With V trimmed by 4 bases and J by 2 bases, 4 bases remained unmatched. The CDR3 extends over 15 amino acids. CDR1 SGHNT and CDR2 YYREEE come from the germline V gene (reference sequence). CDR3 in amino acids: CASSRTSGPYNEQFF. The CDR3 region has the DNA TGTGCCAGCAGCCGAACTAGCGGGCCCTACAATGAGCAGTTCTTC.

Many counts were recorded for this clonotype. As DNA, the CDR3 is TGCGCCAGCAGCTTTTCCCTCGACAGGGGGCGTGACACCGGGGAGCTGTTTTTT. This sequence encodes CASSFSLDRGRDTGELFF. The J gene is TRBJ2-2, the V gene TRBV5-1, with 10 bases that match TRBD1. This CDR3 contains 18 residues. After removal of 2 bases from V and 3 bases from J, the junction contained 10 bases not matched to a gene. Germline CDR1 and CDR2: SGHRS and YFSETQ. Supplemented by reference TRBV5-1 and TRBJ2-2, the full variable domain reads KAGVTQTPRYLIKTRGQQVTLSCSPISGHRSVSWYQQTPGQGLQFLFEYFSETQRNKGNFPGRFSGRQFSNSRSEMNVSTLELGDSALYLCASSFSLDRGRDTGELFFGEGSRLTVL.

In the case of this clonotype: The junction differs from germline at one of its ends, possibly a read error. The V and J genes are TRBV7-2 and TRBJ2-5, with D unclear. The CDR3 runs 15 residues. Germline V lookup: CDR1 SGHTA, CDR2 FQGNSA. The CDR3 DNA reads as TGCGCCAGCAGCTTAGCACCGTGGATGCCAGAGACCCAGTACTTC. It translates to CASSLAPWMPETQYF.

This clonotype has ten or more counts. V and J are TRBV5-6 and TRBJ1-5; 9 nucleotides align to TRBD1. Germline V lookup: CDR1 SGHDT, CDR2 YYEEEE. Trimming at V came to 0 bases and at J to 3 bases, leaving 1 base not matched to a gene. This CDR3 region has 15 residues. CDR3 DNA sequence: TGTGCCAGCAGCTTGGGGGACAGGGACAATCAGCCCCAGCATTTT. Translating gives CASSLGDRDNQPQHF.

Turning to this clonotype: At one of its ends the junction is not consistent with the germline gene, which may arise from a read error. V usage is TRBV7-8 and J usage is TRBJ1-2; 8 bases match TRBD1. Germline CDR1 is SGHVS and CDR2 is FQNEAQ. The CDR3 runs to 13 residues. CDR3 region: CASSFTGTGIFHF. The CDR3 coding sequence is TGTGCCAGCAGCTTCACCGGGACAGGCATATTCCACTTC.

The chain combines TRBV29-1 with TRBJ1-5, with D maybe TRBD1 (6 bases). Germline V CDR1 and CDR2: SQVTM, ANQGSEA. CDR3 length: 13 amino acids. The CDR3 is CQQLRAGEQPQHF. CDR3 nucleotide sequence: TGCCAGCAGTTACGGGCAGGGGAACAGCCCCAGCATTTT.

On this clonotype: A read error may explain this, as a much larger clone is one base away. V gene TRBV28 combines with J gene TRBJ1-1, with no clear D. Germline lookup yields CDR1 MDHEN and CDR2 SYDVKM. This CDR3 region has 14 residues. In DNA, the CDR3 is TGTGCCAACAGTTTCTCTCGGAGGAACACTGAAGCTTTCTTT. This sequence encodes CANSFSRRNTEAFF.

Within the sample, this clonotype is medium-sized. J is TRBJ2-1 and V is TRBV24-1; tentatively, D is TRBD1 or TRBD2 (5 bases each). In germline, CDR1 is KGHDR, CDR2 SFDVKD. The CDR3 has 14 amino acids. V was trimmed by 11 bases and J by 0 bases, leaving 13 bases between them. For the CDR3, the DNA is TGTGCCATTTCCGATGGGGGCTCCTACAATGAGCAGTTCTTC. Protein product: CAISDGGSYNEQFF.

This clonotype was counted many times. The rearrangement joins TRBV4-2 to TRBJ2-1; the D gene is possibly TRBD2 (5 bases). The CDR3 runs to 16 residues. Between the trimmed V and J ends, which lost 4 bases and 3 bases, there was a span of 16 bases. The germline gives CDR1 LGHNA, CDR2 YNFKEQ. The CDR3 DNA reads TGTGCCAGCAGCCCTTCAGCCGGGGTGATCTACAATGAGCAGTTCTTC. Amino acids: CASSPSAGVIYNEQFF.

On this clonotype itself: No conserved phenylalanine or tryptophan is present at the end of the CDR3, so a read error is the likely explanation. V usage is TRBV7-2 and J usage is TRBJ2-7; D not certain. CDR1 and CDR2 from the germline V gene are SGHTA and FQGNSA. V was pared by 1 base and J by 3 bases, with 1 base between. This CDR3 is built from 11 residues. CDR3 sequence: CASSLVYEQYL. DNA for the CDR3: TGTGCCAGCAGCTTAGTCTACGAGCAGTACCTC.

This chain connects TRBV20-1 to TRBJ2-3, with a possible D match to TRBD2 (5 bases). The CDR3 totals 12 residues. Germline lookup yields CDR1 DFQATT and CDR2 SNEGSKA (reference sequence). V lost 3 bases to trimming and J lost 6 bases, with 10 bases between them. The DNA for the CDR3 is TGCAGTGCTAGGAGGGATTCGGATACGCAGTATTTT. This gives the protein CSARRDSDTQYF.

The genes are TRBV20-1 and TRBJ2-3; 9 positions match TRBD2. Unmatched junction bases numbered 6, after V lost 3 bases and J lost 2 bases. This CDR3 region has 15 residues. Germline values: CDR1 DFQATT, CDR2 SNEGSKA (reference sequence). The CDR3 protein is CSASIAGGHTDTQYF. The CDR3 DNA follows: TGCAGTGCTAGTATCGCGGGAGGGCACACAGATACGCAGTATTTT.